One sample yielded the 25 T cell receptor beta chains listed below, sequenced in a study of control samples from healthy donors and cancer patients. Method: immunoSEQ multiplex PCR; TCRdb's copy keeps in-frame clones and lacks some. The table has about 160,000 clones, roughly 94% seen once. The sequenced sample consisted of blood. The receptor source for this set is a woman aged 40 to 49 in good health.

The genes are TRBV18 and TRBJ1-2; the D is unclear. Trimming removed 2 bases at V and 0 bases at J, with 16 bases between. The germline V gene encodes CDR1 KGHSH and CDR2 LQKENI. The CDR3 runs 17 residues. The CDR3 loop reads CASSPNPPPRPNYGYTF. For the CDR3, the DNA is TGTGCCAGCTCACCAAACCCTCCCCCGCGCCCTAACTATGGCTACACCTTC.

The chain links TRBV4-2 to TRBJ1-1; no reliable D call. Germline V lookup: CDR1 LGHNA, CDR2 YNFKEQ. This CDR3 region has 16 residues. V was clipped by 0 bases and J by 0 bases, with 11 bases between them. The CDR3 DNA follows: TGTGCCAGCAGCCAAGATCAGTCGGGTTTGAACACTGAAGCTTTCTTT. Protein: CASSQDQSGLNTEAFF.

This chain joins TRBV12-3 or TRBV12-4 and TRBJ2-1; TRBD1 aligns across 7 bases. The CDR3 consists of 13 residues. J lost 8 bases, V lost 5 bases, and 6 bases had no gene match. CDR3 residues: CASSVDRVDEQFF. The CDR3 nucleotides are TGTGCCAGCAGTGTTGACAGGGTTGATGAGCAGTTCTTC.

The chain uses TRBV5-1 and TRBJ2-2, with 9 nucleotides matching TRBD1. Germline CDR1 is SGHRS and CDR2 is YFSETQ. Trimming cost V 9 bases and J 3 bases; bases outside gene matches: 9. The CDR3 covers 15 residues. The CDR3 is CATNSRTGDTGELFF. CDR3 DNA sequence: TGCGCCACCAATTCTAGGACAGGGGACACCGGGGAGCTGTTTTTT.

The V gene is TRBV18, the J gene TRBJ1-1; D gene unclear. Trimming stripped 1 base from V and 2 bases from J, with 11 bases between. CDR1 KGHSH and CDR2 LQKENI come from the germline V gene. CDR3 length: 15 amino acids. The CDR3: CASSPLGRSNTEAFF. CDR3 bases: TGTGCCAGCTCACCACTCGGACGCTCAAACACTGAAGCTTTCTTT.

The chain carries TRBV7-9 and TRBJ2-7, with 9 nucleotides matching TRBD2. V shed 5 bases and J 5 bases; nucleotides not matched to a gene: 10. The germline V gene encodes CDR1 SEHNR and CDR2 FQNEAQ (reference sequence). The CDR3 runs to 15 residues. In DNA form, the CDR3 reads TGTGCCAGCAGCAAGCGGGAGGTGGGGGGTAACGAGCAGTACTTC. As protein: CASSKREVGGNEQYF.

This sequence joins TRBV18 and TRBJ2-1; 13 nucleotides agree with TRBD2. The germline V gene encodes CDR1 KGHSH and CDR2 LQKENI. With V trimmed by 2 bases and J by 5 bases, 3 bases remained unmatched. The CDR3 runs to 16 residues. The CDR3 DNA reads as TGTGCCAGCTCACCATCACTAGCGGGAGGGAACAATGAGCAGTTCTTC. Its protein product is CASSPSLAGGNNEQFF.

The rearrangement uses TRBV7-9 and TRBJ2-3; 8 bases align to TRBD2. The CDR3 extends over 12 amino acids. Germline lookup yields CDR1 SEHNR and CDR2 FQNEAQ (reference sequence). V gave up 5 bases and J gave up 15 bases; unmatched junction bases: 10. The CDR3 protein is CASSRGGGLPYF. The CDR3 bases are TGTGCCAGCAGCCGAGGCGGGGGGTTACCCTATTTT. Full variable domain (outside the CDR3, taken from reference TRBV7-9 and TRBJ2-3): DTGVSQNPRHKITKRGQNVTFRCDPISEHNRLYWYRQTLGQGPEFLTYFQNEAQLEKSRLLSDRFSAERPKGSFSTLEIQRTEQGDSAMYLCASSRGGGLPYFGPGTRLTVL.

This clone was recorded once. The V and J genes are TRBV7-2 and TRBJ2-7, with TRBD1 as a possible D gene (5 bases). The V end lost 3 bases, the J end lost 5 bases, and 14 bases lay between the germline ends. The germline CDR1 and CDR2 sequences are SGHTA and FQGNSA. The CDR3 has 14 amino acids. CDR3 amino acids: CASSFRGRIHEQYF. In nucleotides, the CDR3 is TGTGCCAGCAGCTTTAGGGGCCGAATACACGAGCAGTACTTC.

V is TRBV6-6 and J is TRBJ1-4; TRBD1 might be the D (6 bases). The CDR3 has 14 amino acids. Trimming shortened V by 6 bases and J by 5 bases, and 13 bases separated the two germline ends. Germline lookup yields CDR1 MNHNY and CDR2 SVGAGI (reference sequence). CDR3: CASREDRTNEKLFF. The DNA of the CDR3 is TGTGCCAGCAGGGAGGACAGAACCAATGAAAAACTGTTTTTT.

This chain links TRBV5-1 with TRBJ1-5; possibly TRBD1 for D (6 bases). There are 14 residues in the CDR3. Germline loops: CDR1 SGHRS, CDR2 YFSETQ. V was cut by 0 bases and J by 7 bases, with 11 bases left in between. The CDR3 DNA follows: TGCGCCAGCAGCTTGGCCGGGGGGCAACAGCCCCAGCATTTT. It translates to CASSLAGGQQPQHF.

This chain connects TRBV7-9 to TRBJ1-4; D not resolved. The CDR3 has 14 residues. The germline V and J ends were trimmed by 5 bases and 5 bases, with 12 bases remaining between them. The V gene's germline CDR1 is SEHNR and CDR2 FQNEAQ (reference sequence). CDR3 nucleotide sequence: TGTGCCAGCAGCCGGAGCGGCAACAATGAAAAACTGTTTTTT. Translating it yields CASSRSGNNEKLFF.

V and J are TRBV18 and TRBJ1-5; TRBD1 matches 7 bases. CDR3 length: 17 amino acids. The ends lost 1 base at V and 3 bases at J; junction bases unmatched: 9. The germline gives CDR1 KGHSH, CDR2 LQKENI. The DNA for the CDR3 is TGTGCCAGCTCACCACGACAGGGCGTAGCCGCCAATCAGCCCCAGCATTTT. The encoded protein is CASSPRQGVAANQPQHF.

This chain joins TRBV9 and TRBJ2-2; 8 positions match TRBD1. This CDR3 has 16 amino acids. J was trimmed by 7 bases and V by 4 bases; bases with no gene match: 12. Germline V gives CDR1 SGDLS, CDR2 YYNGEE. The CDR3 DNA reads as TGTGCCAGCAGCCCTCGAGGCAGGGGGCTTGACGGGGAGCTGTTTTTT. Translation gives CASSPRGRGLDGELFF.

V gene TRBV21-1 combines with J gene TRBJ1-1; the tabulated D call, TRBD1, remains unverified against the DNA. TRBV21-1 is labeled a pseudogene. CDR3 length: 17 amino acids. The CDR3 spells CASSKAPRGRVNTEAFF. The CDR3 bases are TGTGCCAGCAGCAAAGCTCCCAGGGGCAGGGTGAACACTGAAGCTTTCTTT.

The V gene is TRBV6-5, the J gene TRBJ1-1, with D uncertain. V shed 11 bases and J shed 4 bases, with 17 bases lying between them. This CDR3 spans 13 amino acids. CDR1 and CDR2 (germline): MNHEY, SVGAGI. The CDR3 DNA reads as TGTGCCTCCAGAAGGGTGGAGGGCACTGAAGCTTTCTTT. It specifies CASRRVEGTEAFF.

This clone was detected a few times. In nucleotides, the CDR3 is TGTGCCAGCAGCTTAGCTGGGGAGGGGACCCAGTACTTC. Translating gives CASSLAGEGTQYF. J is TRBJ2-5 and V is TRBV7-9, with TRBD2 identical over 7 bases. There are 13 residues in the CDR3. V dropped 0 bases and J dropped 7; count of bases not matched to a gene: 2. Per germline, CDR1 SEHNR and CDR2 FQNEAQ (reference sequence).

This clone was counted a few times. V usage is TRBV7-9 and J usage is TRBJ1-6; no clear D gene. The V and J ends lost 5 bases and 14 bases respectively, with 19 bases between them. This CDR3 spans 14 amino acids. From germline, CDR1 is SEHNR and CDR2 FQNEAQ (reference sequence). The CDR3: CASSPDTELRALHF. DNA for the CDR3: TGTGCCAGCAGCCCTGACACCGAACTTCGGGCCCTCCACTTT.

CDR3 DNA: TGTGCCATCAGTGCATCAGGAGAGACCCAGTACTTC. Amino acids: CAISASGETQYF. The rearrangement links TRBV10-3 to TRBJ2-5; D remains ambiguous. V was trimmed by 4 bases and J by 4 bases, leaving 7 bases between them. Germline V lookup: CDR1 ENHRY, CDR2 SYGVKD. The CDR3 totals 12 residues.

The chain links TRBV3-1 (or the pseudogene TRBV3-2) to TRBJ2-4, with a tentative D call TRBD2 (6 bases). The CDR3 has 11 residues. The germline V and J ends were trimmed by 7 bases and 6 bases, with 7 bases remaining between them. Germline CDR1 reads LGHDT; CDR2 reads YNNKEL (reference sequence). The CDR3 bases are TGTGCCAGCATGGGGGGAAACATTCAGTACTTC. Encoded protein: CASMGGNIQYF.

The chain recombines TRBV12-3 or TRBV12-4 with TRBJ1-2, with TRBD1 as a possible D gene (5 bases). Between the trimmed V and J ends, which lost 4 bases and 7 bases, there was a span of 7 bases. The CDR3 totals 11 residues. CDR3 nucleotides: TGTGCCAGCAGTTCAGGGTTTGGCTACACCTTC. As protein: CASSSGFGYTF.

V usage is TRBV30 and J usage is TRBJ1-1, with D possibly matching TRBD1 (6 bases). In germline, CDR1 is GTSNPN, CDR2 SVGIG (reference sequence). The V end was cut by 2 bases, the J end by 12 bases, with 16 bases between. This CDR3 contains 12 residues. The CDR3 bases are TGTGCCTGGAGTCCGACAGGAATCGGGACTTTCTTT. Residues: CAWSPTGIGTFF.

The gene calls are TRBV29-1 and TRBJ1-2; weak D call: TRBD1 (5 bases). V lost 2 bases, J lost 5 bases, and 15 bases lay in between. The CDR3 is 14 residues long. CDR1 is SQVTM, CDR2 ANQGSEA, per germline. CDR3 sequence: CSVELGGAAYGYTF. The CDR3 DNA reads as TGCAGCGTTGAACTTGGCGGGGCGGCATATGGCTACACCTTC.

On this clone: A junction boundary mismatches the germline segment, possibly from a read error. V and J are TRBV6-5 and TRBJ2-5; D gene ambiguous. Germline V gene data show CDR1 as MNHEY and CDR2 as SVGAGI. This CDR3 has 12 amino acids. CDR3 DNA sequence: TGTGCCAGCAGTTACGGCAGAACACCCCAAAACTTC. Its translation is CASSYGRTPQNF.

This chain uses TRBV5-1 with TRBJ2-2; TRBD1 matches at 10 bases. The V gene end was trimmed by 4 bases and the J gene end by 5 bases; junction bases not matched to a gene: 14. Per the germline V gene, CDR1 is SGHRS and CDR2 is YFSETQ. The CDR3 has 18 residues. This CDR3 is CASSPHDPRQGATGELFF. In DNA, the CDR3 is TGCGCCAGCAGCCCTCATGATCCCCGACAGGGGGCGACCGGGGAGCTGTTTTTT.